The 9 T cell receptor beta chains presented below share a single source sample, sequenced in a study of tumor-infiltrating lymphocytes in primary liver carcinoma. The tissue used was unsorted bulk material of roughly 17-32 mg. RNA and DNA were co-extracted from it with the AllPrep DNA/RNA mini kit. TCR beta cDNA was reverse-transcribed from 500 to 550 ng of total RNA. The reaction used a constant-region primer and ProtoScript II reverse transcriptase. Three nested multiplex PCR rounds, a slightly modified ARM-PCR method, built the TCR beta libraries. PCR rounds one and two used TRBV1-TRBV30 forward primers with a C-beta reverse primer for 10 cycles each. From the multiplex PCR reads, TCRdb called clonotypes with MiXCR, one entry per CDR3 protein. The data show roughly 80,000 distinct CDR3 sequences, over 70% seen once. The sequenced material came from liver tumor tissue from sampling region 4. The subset here: tumor region T4, right-lateral pole. Every receptor here comes from a woman aged 55-69 years with primary liver carcinoma and hepatitis B virus infection.

Remarks on this clonotype: This may stem from a read error, because a much larger clone lies one nucleotide away. The gene calls are TRBV30 and TRBJ2-5; perhaps TRBD2 as D (5 bases). The CDR3 has 15 residues. From germline, CDR1 is GTSNPN and CDR2 SVGIG (reference sequence). V was clipped by 2 bases and J by 5 bases, with 18 bases between them. CDR3 region: CAWSRGAARWETQYF. The CDR3 DNA reads as TGTGCCTGGAGTCGGGGAGCGGCGCGATGGGAGACCCAGTACTTC.

Points on this clonotype: The junction departs from germline at one end; a sequencing error may be responsible. This chain joins TRBV5-5 and TRBJ2-5; 11 nucleotides match TRBD2. This CDR3 is 16 amino acids long. The germline V gene has CDR1 SGHKS and CDR2 YYEKEE (reference sequence). The CDR3 region has the DNA TGTGCCAGCAGCCCCGCGGGACTAGCGGAACAGGAGACCCGGTACTTC. Its protein product is CASSPAGLAEQETRYF. The whole variable domain, filled in from reference TRBV5-5 and TRBJ2-5, reads DAGVTQSPTHLIKTRGQQVTLRCSPISGHKSVSWYQQVLGQGPQFIFQYYEKEERGRGNFPDRFSARQFPNYSSELNVNALLLGDSALYLCASSPAGLAEQETRYFGPGTRLLVL.

The table lists this clonotype with a count of one. The rearrangement links TRBV12-3 or TRBV12-4 to TRBJ2-3; possibly TRBD2 for D (6 bases). The ends were cut back, 9 bases at V and 4 bases at J, with 23 bases in the middle. The CDR3 extends over 16 amino acids. The CDR3, as DNA: TGTGCCAGTACCATGGGGCGGCGGGGAAGCGCAGATACGCAGTATTTT. This translates into CASTMGRRGSADTQYF.

On this clonotype: The junction differs from germline at one of its ends, possibly a read error. The chain carries TRBV6-6 and TRBJ1-5, with D maybe TRBD1 (6 bases). CDR1 is MNHNY, CDR2 SVGAGI, per germline (reference sequence). The length of the CDR3 is 15 residues. This chain's CDR3 is CASSYPTGGNHPQHF. CDR3 nucleotides: TGTGCCAGCAGTTACCCGACCGGGGGCAATCACCCCCAGCATTTT.

In its sample, this clonotype was seen many times. This rearrangement joins TRBV5-1 to TRBJ2-7; 9 nucleotides agree with TRBD1. The length of the CDR3 is 15 residues. From germline, CDR1 is SGHRS and CDR2 YFSETQ. J lost 7 bases, V lost 0 bases, and 8 bases had no gene match. This chain's CDR3 is CASSLVVQGAREQYF. In DNA, the CDR3 is TGCGCCAGCAGCTTGGTAGTACAGGGGGCGCGAGAGCAGTACTTC.

Comment on this clonotype: This CDR3 is missing its conserved last phenylalanine or tryptophan, likely due to a read error. Because the CDR3's place on the DNA is in doubt, the DNA is left out and the CDR3 is given as listed by TCRdb. The chain recombines TRBV28 with TRBJ1-5; TRBD1, the table's D call, lacks a check against the DNA. Germline V lookup: CDR1 MDHEN, CDR2 SYDVKM. The CDR3 extends over 15 residues, inclusive of both ends. The CDR3 protein is CASSSWDRRNQPQHL.

Turning to this clonotype: This CDR3 is missing its conserved last phenylalanine or tryptophan, likely due to a read error. The chain employs TRBV12-3 or TRBV12-4 and TRBJ1-6, with 7 positions matching TRBD1. This CDR3 is 14 amino acids long. CDR3 bases: TGTGCCAGCAGTTTTAGGGGGCAGAATTCACCTCTCCACTTA. Translation: CASSFRGQNSPLHL.

With regard to this clonotype: The CDR3 does not end in the conserved phenylalanine or tryptophan, so this is likely a read error. V is TRBV29-1 and J is TRBJ2-1, with D unclear. CDR1 SQVTM and CDR2 ANQGSEA come from the germline V gene. The germline V and J ends were trimmed by 6 bases and 6 bases, with 15 bases remaining between them. This CDR3 contains 13 residues. The CDR3 sequence is CSVQAIRSNEQFS. The CDR3 DNA follows: TGCAGCGTGCAGGCCATACGCAGCAATGAGCAGTTCTCC.

Notes on this clonotype: Since no conserved phenylalanine or tryptophan closes the CDR3, a read error is the likely cause. V gene TRBV29-1 combines with J gene TRBJ2-3; tentatively, D is TRBD2 (6 bases). The CDR3 length is 13 residues. Germline values: CDR1 SQVTM, CDR2 ANQGSEA. CDR3 DNA: TGCAGCGTCGACCCAACTAGCACTGATACGCAGTATTCT. Residues: CSVDPTSTDTQYS.